The 10 T cell receptor beta chains presented below share a single source sample, sequenced in a study of blood T cell repertoires in COVID-19. Profiled with immunoSEQ multiplex PCR; TCRdb holds only in-frame clones, not every one. The sample lists 200,000 to 250,000 clones; over 75% were seen once. Material for sequencing was peripheral blood. The receptors were sampled from a human donor in a cohort sampled during active COVID-19.

This chain uses TRBV3-1 (or the pseudogene TRBV3-2) with TRBJ1-5; 7 nucleotides match TRBD1. V was pared by 4 bases and J by 1 base, with 10 bases of the junction left unmatched. The germline V gene has CDR1 LGHDT and CDR2 YNNKEL (reference sequence). The CDR3 is made up of 17 amino acids. DNA of the CDR3: TGTGCCAGCAGCCCCACAGGGGCCACATTAAGCAATCAGCCCCAGCATTTT. It yields the protein CASSPTGATLSNQPQHF.

The J gene is TRBJ2-5, the V gene TRBV18; D remains unclear. Germline CDR1 and CDR2: KGHSH and LQKENI. V shed 4 bases and J shed 2 bases, with 11 bases lying between them. There are 14 residues in the CDR3. CDR3 bases: TGTGCCAGCTCACTCCGACAATTACAAGAGACCCAGTACTTC. Translating it yields CASSLRQLQETQYF.

As for this clone: One junction end disagrees with the germline gene, perhaps due to a read error. The chain is built from TRBV9 and TRBJ2-3; 8 bases are shared with TRBD2. This CDR3 region has 12 residues. From germline, CDR1 is SGDLS and CDR2 YYNGEE. This CDR3 reads CASSVDSGGYSF. In nucleotides, the CDR3 is TGTGCCAGCAGCGTAGATTCGGGGGGGTATAGTTTT.

V usage is TRBV9 and J usage is TRBJ2-5, with TRBD2 matching over 7 bases. Per germline, CDR1 SGDLS and CDR2 YYNGEE. The CDR3 contains 15 residues. J lost 1 base, V lost 2 bases, and 5 bases had no gene match. The chain's CDR3 is CASSVAGEFQETQYF. As DNA, the CDR3 is TGTGCCAGCAGCGTGGCGGGGGAATTCCAAGAGACCCAGTACTTC.

This sequence joins TRBV28 and TRBJ1-2; 8 bases are shared with TRBD1. This CDR3 is 13 amino acids long. The trim removed 8 bases at V and 4 bases at J, leaving 6 bases unmatched. Germline loops: CDR1 MDHEN, CDR2 SYDVKM. The CDR3: CASWGQALYGYTF. In DNA form, the CDR3 reads TGTGCCAGCTGGGGACAGGCCCTCTATGGCTACACCTTC.

Points on this clone: This could be a read error, since a much larger clone is one nucleotide away. Other DNA sequences in this specimen translate into the identical CDR3. V gene TRBV9 combines with J gene TRBJ2-1, with TRBD1 as a possible D gene (6 bases). CDR3 length: 15 residues. V was cut by 0 bases and J by 1 base, with 8 bases left in between. Germline V gene data show CDR1 as SGDLS and CDR2 as YYNGEE. CDR3 sequence reads: CASSVGTVSYNEQFF. DNA for the CDR3: TGTGCCAGCAGCGTAGGGACAGTTTCCTACAATGAGCAGTTCTTC.

The chain carries TRBV12-2 and TRBJ1-5. TRBV12-2 is described as a pseudogene. There are 20 residues in the CDR3. The CDR3 reads CASRLGPRAEAPRGNQPQHF. The CDR3 coding sequence is TGTGCAAGTCGCTTAGGCCCCCGGGCCGAGGCTCCGAGGGGCAATCAGCCCCAGCATTTT.

V is TRBV7-9 and J is TRBJ2-5, with a tentative D call TRBD1 (6 bases). This CDR3 spans 14 amino acids. Germline V gene data show CDR1 as SEHNR and CDR2 as FQNEAQ (reference sequence). Deletions cut 1 base from V and 3 bases from J, with 9 bases between. The CDR3 reads CASSLETGEETQYF. CDR3 nucleotide sequence: TGTGCCAGCAGCTTAGAGACAGGCGAAGAGACCCAGTACTTC.

The chain joins TRBV15 to TRBJ1-5; TRBD1 might be the D (6 bases). The germline CDR1 and CDR2 sequences are LNHNV and YYDKDF (reference sequence). The CDR3 covers 15 residues. V shed 0 bases and J shed 7 bases, with 13 bases lying between them. This CDR3 is CATSRDLTGLQPQHF. The DNA of the CDR3 is TGTGCCACCAGCAGAGATTTGACAGGTTTGCAGCCCCAGCATTTT.

In this sample, this clone turned up once. Distinct nucleotide sequences in the sample also encode this CDR3. This chain's CDR3 is CASGPGTGANVLTF. As DNA, the CDR3 is TGTGCCAGCGGACCGGGGACTGGGGCCAACGTCCTGACTTTC. The V gene is TRBV9, the J gene TRBJ2-6, with D possibly being TRBD2 (5 bases). The germline V gene has CDR1 SGDLS and CDR2 YYNGEE. Trimming cost V 7 bases and J 2 bases, with 10 bases left between them. The CDR3 has 14 amino acids.